Below, 18 T cell receptor beta chains from the same sample are listed, as sequenced in a study of Ad26.COV2.S vaccination and SARS-CoV-2 variants. Sample treatment: about 20 received Ad26.COV2.S at low or high dose, single or two shots; a few received placebo; per-sample allocation not given. After the first vaccine or placebo injection, samples were drawn on day 63. The method was immunoSEQ multiplex PCR; TCRdb's version includes in-frame clones alone and lacks a portion of them. The sample yields fewer than 400,000 clones, approximately 86% seen once. This specimen was peripheral blood, taken in a trial of Ad26.COV2.S vaccine versus placebo. All receptors come from a person between 18 and 60 years old who received the Ad26.COV2.S COVID-19 vaccine or a placebo.

The chain carries TRBV11-1 and TRBJ1-1, with TRBD1 as a possible D gene (6 bases). Trimming cost V 6 bases and J 4 bases, with 12 bases left between them. The germline V gene encodes CDR1 SGHAT and CDR2 FQDESV (reference sequence). CDR3 length: 13 amino acids. The CDR3 protein is CASRTTGPTEAFF. In DNA form, the CDR3 reads TGTGCCAGCAGGACTACAGGGCCCACTGAAGCTTTCTTT.

There are many counts of this clone. The V call is TRBV29-1, the J call TRBJ2-1, with a weak D call TRBD1 (5 bases). Germline V lookup: CDR1 SQVTM, CDR2 ANQGSEA. This CDR3 has 14 amino acids. Trimming took 0 bases from V and 12 from J, leaving 18 bases between them. The CDR3 DNA is TGCAGCGTTGAAGAGAGTAAGGGGTCAAGTGGGCAGTTCTTC. Protein: CSVEESKGSSGQFF.

The rearrangement joins TRBV10-1 to TRBJ2-5, with a weak D call TRBD2 (6 bases). Trimming took 3 bases from V and 4 from J, leaving 12 bases between them. The germline CDR1 and CDR2 sequences are WNHNN and SYGVQD (reference sequence). This CDR3 contains 14 residues. The CDR3 loop reads CASSEGGVGETQYF. The CDR3 region has the DNA TGCGCCAGCAGTGAAGGAGGGGTAGGAGAGACCCAGTACTTC.

This rearrangement joins TRBV19 to TRBJ1-2; D gene uncertain. The V end was cut by 1 base, the J end by 0 bases, with 15 bases between. In germline, CDR1 is LNHDA, CDR2 SQIVND (reference sequence). The CDR3 is made up of 17 amino acids. The CDR3 DNA follows: TGTGCCAGTAGTATAGCAACGTCGGCACCGACTAACTATGGCTACACCTTC. Translated, it gives CASSIATSAPTNYGYTF.

The V call is TRBV7-3, the J call TRBJ2-2; D not certain. The germline CDR1 and CDR2 sequences are SGHTA and FQGTGA. V gave up 2 bases and J gave up 0 bases, with 7 bases separating them. This CDR3 comprises 15 residues. The CDR3: CASSLRVANTGELFF. Written as DNA, the CDR3 is TGTGCCAGCAGCTTACGAGTCGCGAACACCGGGGAGCTGTTTTTT.

The genes are TRBV6-2 or TRBV6-3 and TRBJ2-2; TRBD2 might be the D (6 bases). Germline loops: CDR1 MNHEY, CDR2 SVGEGT. V was shortened by 3 bases and J by 3 bases, with 14 bases between the two germline ends. This CDR3 is 16 amino acids long. The chain's CDR3 is CASSYGRTPYTGELFF. As DNA, the CDR3 is TGTGCCAGCAGTTATGGGAGGACACCCTACACCGGGGAGCTGTTTTTT.

J is TRBJ1-2 and V is TRBV23-1, with 9 bases identical to TRBD1. TRBV23-1 is given ORF status, its function remaining uncertain. The junction had 14 bases not matched to a gene; V was cut back by 7 bases and J by 5 bases. CDR3 length: 16 amino acids. The CDR3 loop reads CASTHIIGTGTYGYTF. The CDR3 region has the DNA TGCGCCAGCACTCATATCATCGGGACAGGGACTTATGGCTACACCTTC.

V is TRBV7-9 and J is TRBJ2-3, with 8 bases fitting TRBD1. V was pared by 7 bases and J by 0 bases, with 9 bases of the junction left unmatched. Germline CDR1 SEHNR, CDR2 FQNEAQ (reference sequence). This CDR3 has 16 amino acids. The CDR3 DNA reads as TGTGCCAGCACTGGACAGGGCAAGTTTAGCACAGATACGCAGTATTTT. Encoded protein: CASTGQGKFSTDTQYF.

The chain uses TRBV5-1 and TRBJ1-6, with D unclear. V was trimmed by 2 bases and J by 5 bases, leaving 11 bases between them. CDR1 and CDR2 from the germline V gene are SGHRS and YFSETQ. The CDR3 runs to 15 residues. The CDR3 region is CASSLTKEDNSPLHF. In DNA, the CDR3 is TGCGCCAGCAGCTTAACCAAAGAGGATAATTCACCCCTCCACTTT.

The chain carries TRBV3-1 (or the pseudogene TRBV3-2) and TRBJ2-2; 8 bases match TRBD2. Unmatched junction bases numbered 5, after V lost 8 bases and J lost 3 bases. Germline V gives CDR1 LGHDT, CDR2 YNNKEL (reference sequence). The CDR3 contains 14 residues. CDR3 bases: TGTGCCAGCGGCGGGACTAGGTACACCGGGGAGCTGTTTTTT. Its protein is CASGGTRYTGELFF.

Only one count was recorded for this clone. The CDR3 DNA follows: TGTGCCAGCAGCGAACCAGCGGGGGCCACCACAGATACGCAGTATTTT. Protein product: CASSEPAGATTDTQYF. V and J are TRBV9 and TRBJ2-3; TRBD2 aligns across 8 bases. V lost 3 bases to trimming and J lost 2 bases; unmatched junction nucleotides: 8. The germline V gene encodes CDR1 SGDLS and CDR2 YYNGEE. CDR3 size: 16 residues. The entire variable domain, with the rest obtained from reference TRBV9 and TRBJ2-3, is as follows: DSGVTQTPKHLITATGQRVTLRCSPRSGDLSVYWYQQSLDQGLQFLIQYYNGEERAKGNILERFSAQQFPDLHSELNLSSLELGDSALYFCASSEPAGATTDTQYFGPGTRLTVL.

This chain links TRBV6-5 with TRBJ2-7, with D perhaps TRBD2 (6 bases). Germline CDR1 MNHEY, CDR2 SVGAGI. V lost 7 bases and J 3 bases, leaving 13 bases between the germline ends. The CDR3 has 13 residues. The DNA for the CDR3 is TGTGCCAGCATAGAGCGGGTCATCTACGAGCAGTACTTC. Protein sequence: CASIERVIYEQYF.

The gene calls are TRBV7-9 and TRBJ1-1, with TRBD1 matching 8 bases. Trimming cost V 7 bases and J 4 bases; bases outside gene matches: 8. Germline CDR1 is SEHNR and CDR2 is FQNEAQ (reference sequence). The CDR3 covers 14 residues. The CDR3 DNA reads as TGTGCCAGCAAACTGGGACAGGTGAGCACTGAAGCTTTCTTT. Its translation is CASKLGQVSTEAFF.

This clone was recorded a few times. V is TRBV4-2 and J is TRBJ2-7; possibly TRBD1 or TRBD2 for D (5 bases each). Germline assignment: CDR1 LGHNA and CDR2 YNFKEQ. CDR3 length equals 14 residues. Trimming cost V 4 bases and J 5 bases, with 15 bases left between them. CDR3 DNA sequence: TGTGCCAGCAGCCTTTGGGACCGTAAGGACGAGCAGTACTTC. Translation gives CASSLWDRKDEQYF.

J is TRBJ2-1 and V is TRBV12-3 or TRBV12-4; no firm D call. This CDR3 has 11 residues. Trimming took off 7 bases at V and 10 bases at J, with 11 bases between the two ends. CDR3 nucleotide sequence: TGTGCCAGCACCTTCGTCGGAGAGCAGTTCTTC. Translation gives CASTFVGEQFF.

This clone was seen just once. Within the sample, other DNA sequences also encode this same CDR3. The CDR3 bases are TGTGCCAGCAGCTATAGCACAGATACGCAGTATTTT. This sequence encodes CASSYSTDTQYF. The chain uses TRBV5-4 and TRBJ2-3; D is undetermined. The CDR3 contains 12 residues. From germline, CDR1 is SGHNT and CDR2 YYREEE (reference sequence). Trimming cost V 3 bases and J 0 bases, with 2 bases left between them.

This clone was counted between two and nine times. The CDR3 DNA sequence: TGTGCCAGCAGGCCCCACACAGGTCCTAACTATGGCTACACCTTC. Its translation is CASRPHTGPNYGYTF. J is TRBJ1-2 and V is TRBV2; D possibly corresponds to TRBD1 (5 bases). Trimming removed 6 bases at V and 0 bases at J, with 14 bases between. Germline values: CDR1 SNHLY, CDR2 FYNNEI. The CDR3 runs to 15 residues.

The chain joins TRBV30 to TRBJ1-2, with TRBD1 identical over 12 bases. The trim removed 3 bases at V and 6 bases at J, leaving 5 bases unmatched. The V gene's germline CDR1 is GTSNPN and CDR2 SVGIG (reference sequence). The CDR3 is 14 amino acids. Written as DNA, the CDR3 is TGTGCCTGGAGCCTGGGACAGGGGGCACATGGCTACACCTTC. This codes for CAWSLGQGAHGYTF. Complete variable domain (other parts from reference TRBV30 and TRBJ1-2): SQTIHQWPATLVQPVGSPLSLECTVEGTSNPNLYWYRQAAGRGLQLLFYSVGIGQISSEVPQNLSASRPQDRQFILSSKKLLLSDSGFYLCAWSLGQGAHGYTFGSGTRLTVV.